The 3 T cell receptor beta chains presented below share a single source sample, sequenced in a study of cytomegalovirus exposure and HLA in healthy donors. The PCR had 60 Vbeta and 13 Jbeta primers. The method was immunoSEQ multiplex PCR; TCRdb's version includes in-frame clones alone and lacks a portion of them. Of around 92,000 clones in the sample, about 83% are singletons; the top ten hold 16%. Sequencing was done on a sample of PBMCs. Receptors originate from a man aged 55 to 70 in good health and CMV-seropositive.

This clone was seen just once. The V gene is TRBV19, the J gene TRBJ1-1; 9 positions match TRBD1. The V segment lost 5 bases and the J segment 12 bases; nucleotides outside the gene matches: 16. Germline assignment: CDR1 LNHDA and CDR2 SQIVND (reference sequence). CDR3 size: 15 residues. The CDR3: CASSGRTGGASVTFF. DNA of the CDR3: TGTGCCAGTAGTGGGCGCACAGGGGGCGCTTCTGTAACTTTCTTT.

This sequence joins TRBV7-3 and TRBJ2-1; TRBD2 agrees at 9 bases. Trimming took 4 bases from V and 8 from J; bases not matched to a gene: 6. Per the germline V gene, CDR1 is SGHTA and CDR2 is FQGTGA. The CDR3 runs to 14 residues. Written as DNA, the CDR3 is TGTGCCAGCAGCTCCAGCGGGGGGCCGGATGAGCAGTTCTTC. This gives the protein CASSSSGGPDEQFF.

V gene TRBV23-1 combines with J gene TRBJ2-5; 7 bases fit TRBD1. TRBV23-1 is reported as an ORF; its role is uncertain. The CDR3 sequence is 18 residues long. J lost 5 bases, V lost 7 bases, and 22 bases had no gene match. The CDR3 is CASTQPDAGQVEVETQYF. The CDR3, as DNA: TGCGCCAGCACTCAGCCGGACGCCGGACAGGTAGAAGTGGAGACCCAGTACTTC.